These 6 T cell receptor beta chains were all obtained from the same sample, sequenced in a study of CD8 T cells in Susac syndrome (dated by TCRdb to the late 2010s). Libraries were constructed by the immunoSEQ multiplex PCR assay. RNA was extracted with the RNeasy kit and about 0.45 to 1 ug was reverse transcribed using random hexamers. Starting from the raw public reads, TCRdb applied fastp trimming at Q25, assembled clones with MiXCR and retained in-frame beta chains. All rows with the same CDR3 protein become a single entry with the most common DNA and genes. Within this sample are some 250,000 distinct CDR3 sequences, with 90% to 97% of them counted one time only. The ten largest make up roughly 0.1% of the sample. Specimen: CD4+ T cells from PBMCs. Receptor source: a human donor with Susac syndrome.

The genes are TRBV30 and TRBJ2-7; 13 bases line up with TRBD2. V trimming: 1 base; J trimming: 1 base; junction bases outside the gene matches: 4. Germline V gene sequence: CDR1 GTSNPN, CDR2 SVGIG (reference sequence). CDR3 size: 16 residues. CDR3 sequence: CAWSEGLAGKSYEQYF. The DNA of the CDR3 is TGTGCCTGGAGTGAGGGACTAGCGGGAAAGTCCTACGAGCAGTACTTC.

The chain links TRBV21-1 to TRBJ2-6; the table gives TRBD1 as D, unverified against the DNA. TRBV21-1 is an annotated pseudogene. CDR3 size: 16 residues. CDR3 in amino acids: CASSRGCPVGANVLTF. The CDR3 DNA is TGTGCCAGCAGCAGAGGATGCCCCGTTGGGGCCAACGTCCTGACTTTC.

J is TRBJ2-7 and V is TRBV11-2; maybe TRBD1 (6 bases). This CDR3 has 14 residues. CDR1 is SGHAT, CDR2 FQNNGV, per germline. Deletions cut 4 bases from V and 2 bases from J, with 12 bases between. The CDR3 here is CASSSPTGTYEQYF. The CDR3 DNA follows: TGTGCCAGCAGCTCCCCGACAGGAACCTACGAGCAGTACTTC.

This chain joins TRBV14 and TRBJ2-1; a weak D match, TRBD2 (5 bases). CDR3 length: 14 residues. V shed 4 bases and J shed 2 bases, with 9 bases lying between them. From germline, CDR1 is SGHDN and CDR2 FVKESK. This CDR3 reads CASSREYPYNEQFF. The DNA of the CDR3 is TGTGCCAGCAGCCGGGAGTACCCCTACAATGAGCAGTTCTTC. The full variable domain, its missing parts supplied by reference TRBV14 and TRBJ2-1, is EAGVTQFPSHSVIEKGQTVTLRCDPISGHDNLYWYRRVMGKEIKFLLHFVKESKQDESGMPNNRFLAERTGGTYSTLKVQPAELEDSGVYFCASSREYPYNEQFFGPGTRLTVL.

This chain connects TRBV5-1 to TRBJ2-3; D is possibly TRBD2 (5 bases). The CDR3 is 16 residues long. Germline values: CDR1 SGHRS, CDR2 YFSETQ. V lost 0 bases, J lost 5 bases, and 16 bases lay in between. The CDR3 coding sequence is TGCGCCAGCAGCTTGGCTACCTTCTACGGGGAAGATACGCAGTATTTT. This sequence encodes CASSLATFYGEDTQYF.

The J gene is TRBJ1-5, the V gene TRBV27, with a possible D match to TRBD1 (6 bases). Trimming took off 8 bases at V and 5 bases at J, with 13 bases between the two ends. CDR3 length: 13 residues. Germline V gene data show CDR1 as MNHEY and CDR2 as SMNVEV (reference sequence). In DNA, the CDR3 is TGTGCCAGCCCCGCGGGACACGATCAGCCCCAGCATTTT. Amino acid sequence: CASPAGHDQPQHF.